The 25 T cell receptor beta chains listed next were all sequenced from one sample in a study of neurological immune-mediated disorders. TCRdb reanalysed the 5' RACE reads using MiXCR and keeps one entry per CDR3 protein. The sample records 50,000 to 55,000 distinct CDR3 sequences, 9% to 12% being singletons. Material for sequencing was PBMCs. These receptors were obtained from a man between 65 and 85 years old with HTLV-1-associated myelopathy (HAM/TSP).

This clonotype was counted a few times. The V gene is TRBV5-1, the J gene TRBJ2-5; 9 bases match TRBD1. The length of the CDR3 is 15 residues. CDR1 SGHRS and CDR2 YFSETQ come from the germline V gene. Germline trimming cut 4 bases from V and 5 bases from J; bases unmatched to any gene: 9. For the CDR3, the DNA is TGCGCCAGCAGCACCCAACAGGGGGCTGGGGAGACCCAGTACTTC. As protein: CASSTQQGAGETQYF. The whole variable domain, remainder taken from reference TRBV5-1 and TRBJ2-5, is KAGVTQTPRYLIKTRGQQVTLSCSPISGHRSVSWYQQTPGQGLQFLFEYFSETQRNKGNFPGRFSGRQFSNSRSEMNVSTLELGDSALYLCASSTQQGAGETQYFGPGTRLLVL.

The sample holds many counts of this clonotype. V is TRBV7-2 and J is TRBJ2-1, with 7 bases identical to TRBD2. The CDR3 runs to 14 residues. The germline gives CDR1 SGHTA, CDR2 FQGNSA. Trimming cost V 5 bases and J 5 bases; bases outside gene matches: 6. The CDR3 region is CASSTRLAHNEQFF. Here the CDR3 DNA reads TGTGCCAGCAGCACTCGACTAGCCCACAATGAGCAGTTCTTC.

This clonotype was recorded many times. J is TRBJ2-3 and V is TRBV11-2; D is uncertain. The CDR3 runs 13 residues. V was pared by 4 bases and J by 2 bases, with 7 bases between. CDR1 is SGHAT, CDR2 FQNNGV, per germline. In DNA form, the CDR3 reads TGTGCCAGCAGCTCCTTCCACACAGATACGCAGTATTTT. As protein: CASSSFHTDTQYF.

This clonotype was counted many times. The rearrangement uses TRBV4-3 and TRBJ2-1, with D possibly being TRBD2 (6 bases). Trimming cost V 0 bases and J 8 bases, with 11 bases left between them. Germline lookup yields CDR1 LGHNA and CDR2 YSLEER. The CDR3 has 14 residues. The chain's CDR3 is CASSQERDLYEQFF. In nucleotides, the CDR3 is TGCGCCAGCAGCCAAGAGCGGGATCTATATGAGCAGTTCTTC.

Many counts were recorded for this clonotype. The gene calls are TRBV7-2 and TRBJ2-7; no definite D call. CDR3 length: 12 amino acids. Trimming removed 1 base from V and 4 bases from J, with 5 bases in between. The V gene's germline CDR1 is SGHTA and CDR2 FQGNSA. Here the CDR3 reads CASSLVRYEQYF. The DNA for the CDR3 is TGTGCCAGCAGCTTAGTACGGTACGAGCAGTACTTC. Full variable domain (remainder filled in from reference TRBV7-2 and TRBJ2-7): GAGVSQSPSNKVTEKGKDVELRCDPISGHTALYWYRQSLGQGLEFLIYFQGNSAPDKSGLPSDRFSAERTGGSVSTLTIQRTQQEDSAVYLCASSLVRYEQYFGPGTRLTVT.

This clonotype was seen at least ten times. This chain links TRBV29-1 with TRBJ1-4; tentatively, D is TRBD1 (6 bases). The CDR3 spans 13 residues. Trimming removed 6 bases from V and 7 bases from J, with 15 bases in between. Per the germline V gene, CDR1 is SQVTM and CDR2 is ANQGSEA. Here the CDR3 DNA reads TGCAGCGTACGGGGGGGCGCGGGTGAAAAACTGTTTTTT. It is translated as CSVRGGAGEKLFF. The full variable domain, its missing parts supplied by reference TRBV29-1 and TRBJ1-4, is SAVISQKPSRDICQRGTSLTIQCQVDSQVTMMFWYRQQPGQSLTLIATANQGSEATYESGFVIDKFPISRPNLTFSTLTVSNMSPEDSSIYLCSVRGGAGEKLFFGSGTQLSVL.

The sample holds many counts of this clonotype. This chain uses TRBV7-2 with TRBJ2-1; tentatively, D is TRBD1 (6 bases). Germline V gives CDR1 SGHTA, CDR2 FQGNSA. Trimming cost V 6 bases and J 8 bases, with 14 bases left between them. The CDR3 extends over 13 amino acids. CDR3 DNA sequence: TGTGCCAGCAGGTCAGGGGTCGCAGATGAGCAGTTCTTC. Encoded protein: CASRSGVADEQFF.

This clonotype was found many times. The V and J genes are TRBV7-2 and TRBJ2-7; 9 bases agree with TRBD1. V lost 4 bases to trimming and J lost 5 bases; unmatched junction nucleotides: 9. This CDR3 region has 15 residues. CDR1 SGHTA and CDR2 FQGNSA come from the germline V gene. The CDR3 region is CASSSPGTGFDEQYF. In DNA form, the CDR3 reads TGTGCCAGCAGCTCACCCGGGACAGGGTTTGACGAGCAGTACTTC.

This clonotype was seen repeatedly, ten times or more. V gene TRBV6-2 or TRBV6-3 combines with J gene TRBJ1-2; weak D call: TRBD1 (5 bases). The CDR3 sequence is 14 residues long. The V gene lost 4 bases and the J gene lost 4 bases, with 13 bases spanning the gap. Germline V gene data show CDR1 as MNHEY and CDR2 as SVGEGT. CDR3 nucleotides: TGTGCCAGCAGTTCGAATCCAGGGACCTATGGCTACACCTTC. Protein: CASSSNPGTYGYTF.

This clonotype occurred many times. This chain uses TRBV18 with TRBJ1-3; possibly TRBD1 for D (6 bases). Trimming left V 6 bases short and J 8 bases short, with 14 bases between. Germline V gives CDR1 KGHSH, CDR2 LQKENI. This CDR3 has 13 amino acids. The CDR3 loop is CASSRTGTHTIYF. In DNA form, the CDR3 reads TGTGCCAGCTCGCGAACAGGGACGCACACCATATATTTT.

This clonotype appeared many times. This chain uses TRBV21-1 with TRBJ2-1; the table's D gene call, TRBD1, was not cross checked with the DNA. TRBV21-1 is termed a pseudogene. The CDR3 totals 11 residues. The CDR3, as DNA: TGTGCCAGCAGCACCCGACCTTTGGGGCTCTTC. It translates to CASSTRPLGLF.

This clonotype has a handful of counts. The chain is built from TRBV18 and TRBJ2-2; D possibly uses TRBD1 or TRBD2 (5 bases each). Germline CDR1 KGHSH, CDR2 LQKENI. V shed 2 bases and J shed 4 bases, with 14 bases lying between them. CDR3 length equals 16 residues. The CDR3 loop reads CASSPIGADITGELFF. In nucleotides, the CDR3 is TGTGCCAGCTCACCAATCGGGGCAGACATCACCGGGGAGCTGTTTTTT.

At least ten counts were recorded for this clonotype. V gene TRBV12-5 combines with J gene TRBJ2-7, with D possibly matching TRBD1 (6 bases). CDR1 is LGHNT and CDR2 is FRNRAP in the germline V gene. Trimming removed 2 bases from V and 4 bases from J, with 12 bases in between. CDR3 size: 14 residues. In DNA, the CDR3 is TGTGCTAGTGGTTTGCAGAGGGGGTGGTACGAGCAGTACTTC. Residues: CASGLQRGWYEQYF. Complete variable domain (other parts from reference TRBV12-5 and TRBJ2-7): DARVTQTPRHKVTEMGQEVTMRCQPILGHNTVFWYRQTMMQGLELLAYFRNRAPLDDSGMPKDRFSAEMPDATLATLKIQPSEPRDSAVYFCASGLQRGWYEQYFGPGTRLTVT.

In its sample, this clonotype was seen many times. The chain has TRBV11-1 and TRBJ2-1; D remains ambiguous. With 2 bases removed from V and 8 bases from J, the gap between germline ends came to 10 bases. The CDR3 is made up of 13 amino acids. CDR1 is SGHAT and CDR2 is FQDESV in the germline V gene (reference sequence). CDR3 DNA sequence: TGTGCCAGCAGCTTATCCCCAAGTCATGAGCAGTTCTTC. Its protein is CASSLSPSHEQFF.

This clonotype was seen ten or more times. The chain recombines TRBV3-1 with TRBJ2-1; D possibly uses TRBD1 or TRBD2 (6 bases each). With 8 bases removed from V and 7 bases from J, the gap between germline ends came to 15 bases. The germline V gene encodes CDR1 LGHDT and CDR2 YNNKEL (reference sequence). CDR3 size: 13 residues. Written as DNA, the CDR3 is TGTGCCAGCCGGTCTCGGGGGCTGAATGAGCAGTTCTTC. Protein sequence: CASRSRGLNEQFF.

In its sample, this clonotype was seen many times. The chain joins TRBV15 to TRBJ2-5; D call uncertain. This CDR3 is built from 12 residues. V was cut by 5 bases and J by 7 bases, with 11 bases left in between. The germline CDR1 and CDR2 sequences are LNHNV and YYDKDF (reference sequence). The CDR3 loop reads CATSLKVVTQYF. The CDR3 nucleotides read TGTGCCACCAGCCTAAAGGTAGTGACCCAGTACTTC.

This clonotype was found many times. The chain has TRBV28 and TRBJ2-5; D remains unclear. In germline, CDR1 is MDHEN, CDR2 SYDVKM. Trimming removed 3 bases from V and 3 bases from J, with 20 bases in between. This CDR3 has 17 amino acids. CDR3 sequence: CASSFIAAIKVEETQYF. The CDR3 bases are TGTGCCAGCAGTTTTATTGCGGCCATTAAGGTGGAAGAGACCCAGTACTTC.

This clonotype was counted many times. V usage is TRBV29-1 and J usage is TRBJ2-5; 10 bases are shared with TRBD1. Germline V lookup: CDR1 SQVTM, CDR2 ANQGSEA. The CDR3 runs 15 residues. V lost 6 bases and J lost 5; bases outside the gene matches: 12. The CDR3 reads CSVRDRGRFSETQYF. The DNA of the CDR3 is TGCAGCGTCCGCGACAGGGGGCGGTTTAGCGAGACCCAGTACTTC.

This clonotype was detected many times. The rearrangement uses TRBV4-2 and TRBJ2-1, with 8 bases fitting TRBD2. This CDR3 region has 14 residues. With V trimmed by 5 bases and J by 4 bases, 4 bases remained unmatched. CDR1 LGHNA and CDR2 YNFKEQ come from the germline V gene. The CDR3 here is CASSERESYNEQFF. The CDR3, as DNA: TGTGCCAGCAGCGAGCGGGAGTCTTACAATGAGCAGTTCTTC.

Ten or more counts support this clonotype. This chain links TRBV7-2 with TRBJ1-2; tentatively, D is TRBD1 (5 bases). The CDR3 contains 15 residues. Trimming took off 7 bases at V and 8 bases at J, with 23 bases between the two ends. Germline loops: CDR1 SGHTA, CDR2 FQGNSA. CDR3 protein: CASTERPGGAWGYTF. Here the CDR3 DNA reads TGTGCCAGCACCGAACGCCCGGGGGGAGCTTGGGGCTACACCTTC.

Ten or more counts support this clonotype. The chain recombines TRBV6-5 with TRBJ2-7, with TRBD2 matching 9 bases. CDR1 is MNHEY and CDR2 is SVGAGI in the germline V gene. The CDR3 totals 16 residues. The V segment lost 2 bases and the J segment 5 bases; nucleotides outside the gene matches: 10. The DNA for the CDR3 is TGTGCCAGCAGTTACGGCTTGCGCGGGAGGGCCGACGAGCAGTACTTC. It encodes CASSYGLRGRADEQYF.

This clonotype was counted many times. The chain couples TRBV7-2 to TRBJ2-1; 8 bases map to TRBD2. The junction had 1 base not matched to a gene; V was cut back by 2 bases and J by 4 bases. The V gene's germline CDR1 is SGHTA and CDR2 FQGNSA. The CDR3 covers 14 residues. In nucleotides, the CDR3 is TGTGCCAGCAGCTTACCGGGAGGGTACAATGAGCAGTTCTTC. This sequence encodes CASSLPGGYNEQFF.

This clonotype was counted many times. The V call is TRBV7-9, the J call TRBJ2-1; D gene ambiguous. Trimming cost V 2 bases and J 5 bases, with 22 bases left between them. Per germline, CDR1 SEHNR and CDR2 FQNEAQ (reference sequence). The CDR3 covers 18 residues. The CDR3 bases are TGTGCCAGCAGCTTATTATTTGGTGGGGAAGAAGGACACAATGAGCAGTTCTTC. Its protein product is CASSLLFGGEEGHNEQFF.

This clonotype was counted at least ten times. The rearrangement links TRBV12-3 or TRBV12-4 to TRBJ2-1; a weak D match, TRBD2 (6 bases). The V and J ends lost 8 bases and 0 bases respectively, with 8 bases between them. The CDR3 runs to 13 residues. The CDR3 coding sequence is TGTGCCAGCTGGAGGGGCTCCTACAATGAGCAGTTCTTC. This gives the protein CASWRGSYNEQFF.

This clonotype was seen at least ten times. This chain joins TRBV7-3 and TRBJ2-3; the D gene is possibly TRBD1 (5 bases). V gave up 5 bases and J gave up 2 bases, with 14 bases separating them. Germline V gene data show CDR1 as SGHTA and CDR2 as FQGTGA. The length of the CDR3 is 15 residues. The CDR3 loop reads CASSVLGRNTDTQYF. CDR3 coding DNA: TGTGCCAGCAGCGTCTTGGGGCGGAACACAGATACGCAGTATTTT.